The 29 T cell receptor beta chains below all came from one sample that was sequenced in a study of blood T cell repertoires in COVID-19. Assay used: immunoSEQ multiplex PCR; TCRdb lists only in-frame clones, some missing. This table has 85,000 or so clones, around 81% appearing once. The sequenced material came from peripheral blood. Every receptor here comes from a man older than 75 with acute or convalescent COVID-19.

This chain links TRBV4-1 with TRBJ2-3, with 9 bases aligning to TRBD1. Looked up from germline, CDR1 is MGHRA and CDR2 is YSYEKL. Trimming took 5 bases from V and 4 from J; bases not matched to a gene: 7. The CDR3 has 15 amino acids. Here the CDR3 reads CASSKGQGPADTQYF. DNA for the CDR3: TGCGCCAGCAGCAAGGGACAGGGCCCCGCAGATACGCAGTATTTT.

This chain connects TRBV5-8 to TRBJ2-1; the match to TRBD1 covers 8 bases. J gave up 11 bases and V 0 bases, and 7 bases lay outside the gene matches. Germline V gene lookup returns CDR1 SGHTS and CDR2 YDEGEE. The CDR3 totals 14 residues. DNA of the CDR3: TGTGCCAGCAGCTTGGTCGGACAGGGAATGCAGCAGTTCTTC. Encoded protein: CASSLVGQGMQQFF.

Only one count was recorded for this clone. This sequence joins TRBV4-1 and TRBJ2-4; TRBD1 matches 9 bases. Trimming at V came to 1 base and at J to 5 bases, leaving 9 bases not matched to a gene. Germline CDR1 MGHRA, CDR2 YSYEKL. The CDR3 is made up of 17 amino acids. The CDR3 DNA sequence: TGCGCCAGCAGCCAAGGCGAGACAGGGGGGTTAGAAAACATTCAGTACTTC. Its translation is CASSQGETGGLENIQYF.

V and J are TRBV7-2 and TRBJ2-7; TRBD1 agrees at 11 bases. The V and J ends lost 1 base and 12 bases, in that order; junction bases with no gene match: 8. This CDR3 has 14 amino acids. Per germline, CDR1 SGHTA and CDR2 FQGNSA. CDR3 sequence reads: CASSLERTGGTRYF. The CDR3 region has the DNA TGTGCCAGCAGCTTAGAACGGACAGGGGGCACGAGGTACTTC. The whole variable domain, filled in from reference TRBV7-2 and TRBJ2-7, reads GAGVSQSPSNKVTEKGKDVELRCDPISGHTALYWYRQSLGQGLEFLIYFQGNSAPDKSGLPSDRFSAERTGGSVSTLTIQRTQQEDSAVYLCASSLERTGGTRYFGPGTRLTVT.

V is TRBV5-1 and J is TRBJ2-1; 13 nucleotides align to TRBD2. Germline V CDR1 and CDR2: SGHRS, YFSETQ. CDR3 length: 21 amino acids. Losses at the gene ends were 4 bases for V and 5 bases for J; bases not matched to a gene: 21. The CDR3 is CASSPQGAGLAGAKLNNEQFF. CDR3 coding DNA: TGCGCCAGCAGCCCCCAGGGGGCAGGACTAGCGGGAGCGAAGTTGAACAATGAGCAGTTCTTC.

J is TRBJ2-2 and V is TRBV28, with TRBD1 matching over 9 bases. Germline V gene lookup returns CDR1 MDHEN and CDR2 SYDVKM. J was trimmed by 4 bases and V by 6 bases; bases with no gene match: 9. This CDR3 is 16 amino acids long. The DNA of the CDR3 is TGTGCCAGCAGGATCGGTGGGACAGGGAGCACCGGGGAGCTGTTTTTT. It is translated as CASRIGGTGSTGELFF.

This chain joins TRBV6-6 and TRBJ1-3; TRBD1 might be the D (5 bases). This CDR3 is built from 14 residues. The germline V gene encodes CDR1 MNHNY and CDR2 SVGAGI (reference sequence). Trimming removed 10 bases from V and 0 bases from J, with 13 bases in between. The CDR3 region is CATSDSRSGNTIYF. CDR3 bases: TGTGCCACCTCCGACAGCCGCTCTGGAAACACCATATATTTT.

This clone was picked up a small number of times. The gene calls are TRBV5-5 and TRBJ2-1; 10 positions match TRBD2. Germline CDR1 is SGHKS and CDR2 is YYEKEE (reference sequence). The trim removed 1 base at V and 5 bases at J, leaving 12 bases unmatched. CDR3 length: 18 residues. Here the CDR3 DNA reads TGTGCCAGCAGCTTGAAAACCTGGACTAGCGGAGCGAACAATGAGCAGTTCTTC. Amino acids: CASSLKTWTSGANNEQFF.

The chain employs TRBV5-1 and TRBJ2-1; TRBD1 aligns across 8 bases. Germline V CDR1 and CDR2: SGHRS, YFSETQ. Trimming removed 5 bases from V and 5 bases from J; junction bases left unmatched: 9. The CDR3 runs to 15 residues. CDR3 coding DNA: TGCGCCAGCAGTTACGGACAGGGACGAGACAATGAGCAGTTCTTC. This translates into CASSYGQGRDNEQFF.

The chain recombines TRBV5-1 with TRBJ1-2, with TRBD1 as a possible D gene (6 bases). V gave up 4 bases and J gave up 4 bases, with 20 bases separating them. The CDR3 has 16 residues. Germline V gene lookup returns CDR1 SGHRS and CDR2 YFSETQ. For the CDR3, the DNA is TGCGCCAGCAGCCCCCAGCACCAGGGGAGATCCTATGGCTACACCTTC. This translates into CASSPQHQGRSYGYTF.

The chain is built from TRBV5-6 and TRBJ2-1; 12 positions agree with TRBD2. The V gene's germline CDR1 is SGHDT and CDR2 YYEEEE. The J segment lost 7 bases and the V segment lost 4 bases, leaving 3 bases of the junction unmatched. This CDR3 has 14 residues. The CDR3 is CASSRLAGENEQFF. The CDR3 nucleotides read TGTGCCAGCAGCCGACTAGCGGGGGAGAATGAGCAGTTCTTC.

This clone has just a few counts. The rearrangement links TRBV7-8 to TRBJ2-7; the D gene is possibly TRBD2 (6 bases). CDR3 length equals 13 residues. Trimming removed 5 bases from V and 6 bases from J, with 14 bases in between. Germline V lookup: CDR1 SGHVS, CDR2 FQNEAQ. The CDR3 DNA follows: TGTGCCAGCAGCAGGGACTCCACGGGCGAGCAGTACTTC. This codes for CASSRDSTGEQYF.

V and J are TRBV11-2 and TRBJ1-1; D is possibly TRBD1 (5 bases). Germline lookup yields CDR1 SGHAT and CDR2 FQNNGV. V was clipped by 5 bases and J by 1 base, with 14 bases between them. The CDR3 has 15 amino acids. Written as DNA, the CDR3 is TGTGCCAGCAGCCCCCCAGGGCGCGGGAACACTGAAGCTTTCTTT. Translating gives CASSPPGRGNTEAFF. Variable domain in full (rest from reference TRBV11-2 and TRBJ1-1): EAGVAQSPRYKIIEKRQSVAFWCNPISGHATLYWYQQILGQGPKLLIQFQNNGVVDDSQLPKDRFSAERLKGVDSTLKIQPAKLEDSAVYLCASSPPGRGNTEAFFGQGTRLTVV.

The chain has TRBV3-1 (or the pseudogene TRBV3-2) and TRBJ1-2; a weak D match, TRBD1 (5 bases). The CDR3 runs 13 residues. Germline CDR1 is LGHDT and CDR2 is YNNKEL (reference sequence). V lost 11 bases to trimming and J lost 6 bases, with 19 bases between them. The CDR3 DNA follows: TGTGCCTCCCAGGGTCCCCTAAGCCATGGCTACACCTTC. Protein: CASQGPLSHGYTF.

Concerning this clone itself: One junction end disagrees with the germline gene, perhaps due to a read error. The chain links TRBV6-5 to TRBJ2-1, with 7 bases matching TRBD1. CDR3 size: 13 residues. Germline-derived CDR1 and CDR2 are MNHEY and SVGAGI. CDR3 nucleotides: TGTGCCAGCAGTTACTCGGGACAGCCCCTTTGGATCTTC. It yields the protein CASSYSGQPLWIF.

The rearrangement links TRBV6-6 to TRBJ2-7, with 9 bases aligning to TRBD1. This CDR3 contains 15 residues. CDR1 and CDR2 (germline): MNHNY, SVGAGI (reference sequence). V lost 5 bases to trimming and J lost 2 bases; unmatched junction nucleotides: 7. This CDR3 is CASSGTGLRTYEQYF. CDR3 nucleotide sequence: TGTGCCAGCAGTGGGACAGGGTTAAGGACCTACGAGCAGTACTTC.

This clone was observed once. The chain employs TRBV19 and TRBJ1-5, with 10 nucleotides matching TRBD1. V shed 5 bases and J 5 bases; nucleotides not matched to a gene: 6. Germline V CDR1 and CDR2: LNHDA, SQIVND (reference sequence). This CDR3 is built from 15 residues. The chain's CDR3 is CASSPSDRGHQPQHF. CDR3 in DNA: TGTGCCAGTAGTCCCTCAGACAGGGGGCATCAGCCCCAGCATTTT.

The CDR3 spells CSVEVQDEVRYTF. As DNA, the CDR3 is TGCAGCGTTGAAGTTCAGGATGAAGTTCGGTACACCTTC. This chain links TRBV29-1 with TRBJ1-2; D not resolved. The V end lost 1 base, the J end lost 11 bases, and 17 bases lay between the germline ends. The CDR3 spans 13 residues. Germline V gene data show CDR1 as SQVTM and CDR2 as ANQGSEA.

The chain uses TRBV3-1 (or the pseudogene TRBV3-2) and TRBJ2-5, with D uncertain. Germline lookup yields CDR1 LGHDT and CDR2 YNNKEL (reference sequence). Trimming removed 3 bases at V and 2 bases at J, with 4 bases between. This CDR3 is built from 12 residues. The CDR3 nucleotides read TGTGCCAGCAGCCATTTACAAGAGACCCAGTACTTC. Protein product: CASSHLQETQYF.

This chain links TRBV7-8 with TRBJ2-1; possible D gene TRBD1, 5 bases. This CDR3 is built from 13 residues. The V and J ends lost 1 base and 4 bases respectively, with 5 bases between them. Germline CDR1 is SGHVS and CDR2 is FQNEAQ. In DNA form, the CDR3 reads TGTGCCAGCAGCTTAGGACAGTACAATGAGCAGTTCTTC. It yields the protein CASSLGQYNEQFF. Combining the CDR3 with reference TRBV7-8 and TRBJ2-1 gives the whole variable domain GAGVSQSPRYKVAKRGQDVALRCDPISGHVSLFWYQQALGQGPEFLTYFQNEAQLDKSGLPSDRFFAERPEGSVSTLKIQRTQQEDSAVYLCASSLGQYNEQFFGPGTRLTVL.

The genes are TRBV5-1 and TRBJ1-2; tentatively, D is TRBD1 (5 bases). V shed 4 bases and J shed 5 bases, with 15 bases lying between them. The length of the CDR3 is 14 residues. Germline values: CDR1 SGHRS, CDR2 YFSETQ. This CDR3 is CASSATGTHYGYTF. The DNA for the CDR3 is TGCGCCAGCAGCGCTACCGGGACTCATTATGGCTACACCTTC.

The genes are TRBV4-2 and TRBJ2-7; 10 bases are a match to TRBD2. The length of the CDR3 is 15 residues. V dropped 1 base and J dropped 4; count of bases not matched to a gene: 4. CDR1 and CDR2 (germline): LGHNA, YNFKEQ. Here the CDR3 DNA reads TGTGCCAGCAGCCAAGGAGTAGCGGGAGGTTACGAGCAGTACTTC. This gives the protein CASSQGVAGGYEQYF.

The chain links TRBV4-2 to TRBJ1-1, with a possible D match to TRBD1 (6 bases). The CDR3 totals 15 residues. Germline V gene data show CDR1 as LGHNA and CDR2 as YNFKEQ. Trimming took 0 bases from V and 5 from J, leaving 13 bases between them. CDR3 region: CASSQDRGARTEAFF. The CDR3 nucleotides read TGTGCCAGCAGCCAAGACCGGGGGGCGCGTACTGAAGCTTTCTTT.

The genes are TRBV4-1 and TRBJ2-7; a possible D gene is TRBD2 (6 bases). V was pared by 4 bases and J by 0 bases, with 16 bases between. The V gene's germline CDR1 is MGHRA and CDR2 YSYEKL. This CDR3 comprises 16 residues. CDR3 in amino acids: CASSRRGTGSSYEQYF. The CDR3 DNA follows: TGCGCCAGCAGCCGACGCGGGACGGGCAGCTCCTACGAGCAGTACTTC.

This rearrangement joins TRBV2 to TRBJ1-5; 10 bases map to TRBD1. V was pared by 6 bases and J by 1 base, with 3 bases of the junction left unmatched. Looked up from germline, CDR1 is SNHLY and CDR2 is FYNNEI. The CDR3 length is 15 residues. In nucleotides, the CDR3 is TGTGCCAGCAGCCGGACAGGGGGAAGCAATCAGCCCCAGCATTTT. Its translation: CASSRTGGSNQPQHF.

The V call is TRBV3-1 (or the pseudogene TRBV3-2), the J call TRBJ2-7, with 8 bases that match TRBD2. With V trimmed by 0 bases and J by 9 bases, 10 bases remained unmatched. Germline CDR1 is LGHDT and CDR2 is YNNKEL (reference sequence). There are 15 residues in the CDR3. The DNA of the CDR3 is TGTGCCAGCAGCCAAGAAATAACCGGGAGGGCTGGGCAGTACTTC. It yields the protein CASSQEITGRAGQYF.

The chain couples TRBV12-3 or TRBV12-4 to TRBJ1-2; the D is unclear. Trimming removed 6 bases from V and 2 bases from J, with 10 bases in between. This CDR3 is built from 13 residues. The chain's CDR3 is CASSLIPNYGYTF. CDR3 sequence (DNA): TGTGCCAGCAGCCTTATTCCGAACTATGGCTACACCTTC.

The chain recombines TRBV18 with TRBJ2-7, with a weak D call TRBD1 (5 bases). This CDR3 comprises 13 residues. Germline V gene lookup returns CDR1 KGHSH and CDR2 LQKENI. V was clipped by 3 bases and J by 2 bases, with 8 bases between them. CDR3 nucleotides: TGTGCCAGCTCACCCTGGGGCCCCTACGAGCAGTACTTC. The encoded protein is CASSPWGPYEQYF.

This clone was picked up a small number of times. This chain links TRBV4-1 with TRBJ1-2, with TRBD1 matching over 7 bases. V lost 5 bases and J lost 8; bases outside the gene matches: 11. Germline V lookup: CDR1 MGHRA, CDR2 YSYEKL. The CDR3 runs to 14 residues. Written as DNA, the CDR3 is TGCGCCAGCAGCTTAACGACAGGGTCTGAAGGCTACACCTTC. This translates into CASSLTTGSEGYTF.